This T cell receptor (beta chain) appears in the sequencing data of a study of beta chain features in type 1 diabetes. Expressed TCRB transcripts were sequenced after all isolated RNA was converted to cDNA. An average of about 3.5 million reads was obtained for naive, central memory and regulatory T cell samples. Here immunoSEQ multiplex PCR was the method, and the copy in TCRdb shows in-frame clones only, minus some. Among about 230,000 clones listed, about a sixth were seen once. Populations obtained by sorting all exceeded 98% purity. The CDR3 length is 14 residues. The V and J ends lost 2 bases and 8 bases, in that order; junction bases with no gene match: 8. CDR1 and CDR2 (germline): SGHAT, FQDESV (reference sequence). As to this clone: As yet, its antigen is unknown.

The study's findings and limits: In type 1 diabetes patients, VDJ junctions had fewer insertions; deletions at these junctions were more frequent. Reads derived from cDNA could over-represent cells showing high TCR expression. All four CD4+ subsets from Type 1 diabetes patients carried moderately but significantly shorter TCRB CDR3s.

The sequencing sample was made of naive CD4+ T cells from blood. The sequence came from a man aged 25-45 years with type 1 diabetes. The chain links TRBV11-1 to TRBJ1-2; TRBD1 agrees at 7 bases. DNA of the CDR3: TGTGCCAGCAGCTTATCGTCAGGGGGAAGAGGCTACACCTTC. This gives the protein CASSLSSGGRGYTF. Full variable domain (remainder filled in from reference TRBV11-1 and TRBJ1-2): EAEVAQSPRYKITEKSQAVAFWCDPISGHATLYWYRQILGQGPELLVQFQDESVVDDSQLPKDRFSAERLKGVDSTLKIQPAELGDSAMYLCASSLSSGGRGYTFGSGTRLTVV.